The entry below describes one T cell receptor (beta chain). Its antigen is unidentified. There are 14 residues in the CDR3. The germline V gene has CDR1 LGHNA and CDR2 YSLEER. TCRdb processed the 5' RACE reads again and assigns one entry to each CDR3 protein, with no DNA. This table holds about 260,000 distinct CDR3 sequences. The sample comes from a study of T cells expressing NK-cell markers. Study in general: According to the study, TCR beta repertoires originated from sorted CD3+CD56+NKG2C+, CD3+CD56+NKG2C- and CD3+CD56-NKG2C+ T cells.

The study, taken as a whole, reports: Researchers report these clonotypes also headed the CD3+CD56-NKG2C+ fraction in several donors.

This receptor was obtained from a man aged 18 to 30 in good health. The sequenced sample was blood T cells: a sorted CD56 or NKG2C T cell subset, CD4+ or CD8+ T cells, or bulk PBMC T cells (not recorded which). The chain carries TRBV4-3 and TRBJ2-7; absent DNA, TCRdb's TRBD1 call cannot be checked. CDR3 protein: CASSQSGGAYEQYF.